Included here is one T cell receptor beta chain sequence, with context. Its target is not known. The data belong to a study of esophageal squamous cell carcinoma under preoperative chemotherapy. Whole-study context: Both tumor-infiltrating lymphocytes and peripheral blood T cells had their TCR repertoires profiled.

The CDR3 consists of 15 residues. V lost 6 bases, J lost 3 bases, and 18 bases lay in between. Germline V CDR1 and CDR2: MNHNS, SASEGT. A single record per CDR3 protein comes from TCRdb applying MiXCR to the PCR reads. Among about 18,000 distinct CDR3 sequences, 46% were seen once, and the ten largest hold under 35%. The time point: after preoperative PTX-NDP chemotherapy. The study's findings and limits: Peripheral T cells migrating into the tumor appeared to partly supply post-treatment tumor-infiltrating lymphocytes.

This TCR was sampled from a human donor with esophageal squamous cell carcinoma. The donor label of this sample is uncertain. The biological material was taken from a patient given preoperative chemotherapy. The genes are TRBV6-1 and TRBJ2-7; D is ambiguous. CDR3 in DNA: TGTGCCAGCAGAGCCTCTATTGGCGCTCTCTACGAGCAGTACTTC. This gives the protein CASRASIGALYEQYF.